These 13 T cell receptor beta chains originate from one sample sequenced in a study of OX40 agonist ivuxolimab in advanced cancers. TCRdb's copy holds only in-frame clones and misses some; the assay was immunoSEQ multiplex PCR. The profile shows about 25,000 clones, around four fifths of them singletons. Material: CD4+ or CD8+ T cells sorted from blood, obtained in a trial of the OX40 agonist ivuxolimab. These receptors were taken from an adult with an advanced solid tumor such as melanoma, head and neck, liver or kidney cancer.

The chain recombines TRBV4-2 with TRBJ2-2; D possibly corresponds to TRBD2 (5 bases). V lost 5 bases and J lost 4, with 17 bases in between. This CDR3 region has 16 residues. The germline V gene encodes CDR1 LGHNA and CDR2 YNFKEQ. The CDR3 sequence is CASSSPDGILTGELFF. CDR3 nucleotide sequence: TGTGCCAGCAGCTCACCCGACGGGATTCTCACCGGGGAGCTGTTTTTT.

The chain joins TRBV7-2 to TRBJ2-1, with 10 bases that match TRBD1. The CDR3 covers 15 residues. Germline CDR1 reads SGHTA; CDR2 reads FQGNSA. With V trimmed by 4 bases and J by 8 bases, 8 bases remained unmatched. CDR3 amino acids: CASSSPGQGMDEQFF. The CDR3 DNA is TGTGCCAGCAGCTCTCCGGGACAGGGGATGGATGAGCAGTTCTTC.

The chain combines TRBV6-1 with TRBJ2-2; D unclear. This CDR3 has 14 residues. The germline V gene encodes CDR1 MNHNS and CDR2 SASEGT. V was pared by 2 bases and J by 7 bases, with 11 bases between. The CDR3 protein is CASSETAPGGELFF. As DNA, the CDR3 is TGTGCCAGCAGTGAAACCGCGCCAGGCGGGGAGCTGTTTTTT.

This clone was seen more than once but under ten times. The chain recombines TRBV4-3 with TRBJ2-1, with 8 bases fitting TRBD2. CDR1 LGHNA and CDR2 YSLEER come from the germline V gene. V shed 4 bases and J 6 bases; nucleotides not matched to a gene: 11. This CDR3 contains 16 residues. Written as DNA, the CDR3 is TGCGCCAGCAGCCCATTCCATAGCGGGGACGGCAATGAGCAGTTCTTC. Protein product: CASSPFHSGDGNEQFF.

CDR3 in DNA: TGTGCCAGTAGTCCCTTAGGCGGGGGGGCGTCAGATACGCAGTATTTT. This translates into CASSPLGGGASDTQYF. V usage is TRBV19 and J usage is TRBJ2-3; 9 nucleotides line up with TRBD2. CDR1 and CDR2 (germline): LNHDA, SQIVND (reference sequence). The CDR3 consists of 16 residues. Losses at the gene ends were 5 bases for V and 4 bases for J; bases not matched to a gene: 10.

V usage is TRBV11-2 and J usage is TRBJ2-3; D unclear. The V gene's germline CDR1 is SGHAT and CDR2 FQNNGV. Trimming removed 2 bases at V and 1 base at J, with 10 bases between. The CDR3 is 15 residues long. CDR3 nucleotide sequence: TGTGCCAGCAGCTTAAACCCGAGAGGCACAGATACGCAGTATTTT. This translates into CASSLNPRGTDTQYF.

The chain recombines TRBV4-3 with TRBJ2-3; tentatively, D is TRBD1 (5 bases). This CDR3 is built from 16 residues. Germline CDR1 is LGHNA and CDR2 is YSLEER. Trimming removed 0 bases from V and 1 base from J, with 11 bases in between. The CDR3 loop is CASSQDLGQGTDTQYF. The DNA of the CDR3 is TGCGCCAGCAGCCAAGATTTGGGGCAGGGCACAGATACGCAGTATTTT.

The chain has TRBV27 and TRBJ1-6; the D is unclear. V dropped 5 bases and J dropped 0 bases, with 8 bases sitting between them. The CDR3 loop spans 15 amino acids. Per the germline V gene, CDR1 is MNHEY and CDR2 is SMNVEV (reference sequence). This CDR3 reads CASSRDSSYNSPLHF. The CDR3 DNA reads as TGTGCCAGCAGTAGGGATAGCTCCTATAATTCACCCCTCCACTTT.

The CDR3 sequence is CASSQDLGVDEQFF. The CDR3 DNA sequence: TGCGCCAGCAGCCAAGACCTCGGGGTCGATGAGCAGTTCTTC. The genes are TRBV4-3 and TRBJ2-1; TRBD2 is a possible D gene (5 bases). This CDR3 is built from 14 residues. The V gene's germline CDR1 is LGHNA and CDR2 YSLEER. V lost 0 bases, J lost 8 bases, and 11 bases lay in between.

As DNA, the CDR3 is TGTGCCAGCAGTTTATCCTCGGCGAAGCACGGAGAGACCCAGTACTTC. This codes for CASSLSSAKHGETQYF. The genes are TRBV27 and TRBJ2-5; D is unclear. Between the trimmed V and J ends, which lost 0 bases and 4 bases, there was a span of 15 bases. Germline CDR1 reads MNHEY; CDR2 reads SMNVEV (reference sequence). This CDR3 comprises 16 residues.

This sequence joins TRBV7-6 and TRBJ2-7, with 8 bases aligning to TRBD1. CDR1 is SGHVS, CDR2 FNYEAQ, per germline. This CDR3 spans 17 amino acids. V lost 5 bases and J lost 2; bases outside the gene matches: 14. The CDR3 sequence is CASSPREPDRATYEQYF. The CDR3, as DNA: TGTGCCAGCAGCCCTAGGGAACCGGACAGGGCTACCTACGAGCAGTACTTC.

This rearrangement joins TRBV25-1 to TRBJ1-3; D gene ambiguous. V was clipped by 0 bases and J by 2 bases, with 5 bases between them. Germline CDR1 is MGHDK and CDR2 is SYGVNS. This CDR3 is 14 amino acids long. CDR3 sequence (DNA): TGTGCCAGCAGTGAATATGGGGCTGGAAACACCATATATTTT. The encoded protein is CASSEYGAGNTIYF.

The chain links TRBV5-8 to TRBJ1-1, with no clear D. The germline V and J ends were trimmed by 0 bases and 3 bases, with 12 bases remaining between them. Germline V gene lookup returns CDR1 SGHTS and CDR2 YDEGEE. CDR3 length: 15 residues. CDR3 bases: TGTGCCAGCAGCTTGGTCAGAGGGCGGGACACTGAAGCTTTCTTT. Its protein is CASSLVRGRDTEAFF.